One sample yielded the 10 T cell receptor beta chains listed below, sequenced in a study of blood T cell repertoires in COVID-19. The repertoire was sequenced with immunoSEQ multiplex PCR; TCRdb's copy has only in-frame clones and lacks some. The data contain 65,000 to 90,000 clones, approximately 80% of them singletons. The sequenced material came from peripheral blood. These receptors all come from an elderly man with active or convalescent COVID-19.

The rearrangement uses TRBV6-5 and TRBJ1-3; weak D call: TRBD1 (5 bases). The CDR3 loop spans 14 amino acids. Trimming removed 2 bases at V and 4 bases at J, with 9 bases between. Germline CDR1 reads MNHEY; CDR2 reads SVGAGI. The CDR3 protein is CASSYAPGGNTIYF. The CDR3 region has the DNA TGTGCCAGCAGTTACGCGCCAGGGGGAAACACCATATATTTT.

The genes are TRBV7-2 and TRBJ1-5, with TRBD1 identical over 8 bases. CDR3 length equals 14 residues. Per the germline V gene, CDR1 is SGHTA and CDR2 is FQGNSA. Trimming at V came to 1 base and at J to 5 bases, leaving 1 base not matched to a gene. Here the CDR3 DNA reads TGTGCCAGCAGCTTAGACAGGGGGTATCAGCCCCAGCATTTT. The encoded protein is CASSLDRGYQPQHF.

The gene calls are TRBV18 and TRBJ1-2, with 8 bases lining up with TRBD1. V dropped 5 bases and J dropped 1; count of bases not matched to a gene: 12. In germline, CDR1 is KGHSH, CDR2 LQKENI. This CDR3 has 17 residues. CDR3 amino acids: CASSSVPGQGYNYGYTF. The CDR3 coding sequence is TGTGCCAGCTCATCGGTCCCAGGACAGGGTTATAACTATGGCTACACCTTC.

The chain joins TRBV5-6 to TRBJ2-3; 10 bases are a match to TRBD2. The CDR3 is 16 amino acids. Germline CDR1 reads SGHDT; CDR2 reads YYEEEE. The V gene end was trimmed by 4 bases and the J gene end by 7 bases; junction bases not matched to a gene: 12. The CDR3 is CASSPKAGGPSYTQYF. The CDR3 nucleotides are TGTGCCAGCAGCCCGAAAGCGGGAGGGCCCTCTTATACGCAGTATTTT.

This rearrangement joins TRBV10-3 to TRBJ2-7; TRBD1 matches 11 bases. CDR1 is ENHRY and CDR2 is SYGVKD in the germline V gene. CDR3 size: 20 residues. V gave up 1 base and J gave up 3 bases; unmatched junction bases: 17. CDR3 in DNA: TGTGCCATCAGTGAGTACGGGGCGGGACAGGGGGTATTCCCCAGCTACGAGCAGTACTTC. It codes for CAISEYGAGQGVFPSYEQYF.

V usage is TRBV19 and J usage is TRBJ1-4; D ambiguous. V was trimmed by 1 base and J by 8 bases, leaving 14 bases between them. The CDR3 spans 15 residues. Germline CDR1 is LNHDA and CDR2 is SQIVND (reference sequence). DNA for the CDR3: TGTGCCAGTAGTATAGGTACGAGGGTTTACGAAAAACTGTTTTTT. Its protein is CASSIGTRVYEKLFF.

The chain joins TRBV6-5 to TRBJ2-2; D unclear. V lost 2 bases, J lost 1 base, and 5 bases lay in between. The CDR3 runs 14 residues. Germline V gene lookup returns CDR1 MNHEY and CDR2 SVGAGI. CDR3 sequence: CASSYERNTGELFF. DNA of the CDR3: TGTGCCAGCAGTTACGAGCGGAACACCGGGGAGCTGTTTTTT.

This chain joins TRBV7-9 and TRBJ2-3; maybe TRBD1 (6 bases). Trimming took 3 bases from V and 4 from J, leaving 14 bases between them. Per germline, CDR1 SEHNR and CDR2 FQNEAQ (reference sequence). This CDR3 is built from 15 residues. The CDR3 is CASSFLSQGSDTQYF. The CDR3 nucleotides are TGTGCCAGCAGCTTCCTTTCACAGGGTTCAGATACGCAGTATTTT.

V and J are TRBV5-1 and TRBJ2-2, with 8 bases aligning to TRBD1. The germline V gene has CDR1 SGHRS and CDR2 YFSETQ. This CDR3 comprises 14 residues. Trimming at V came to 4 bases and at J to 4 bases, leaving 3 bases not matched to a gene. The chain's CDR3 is CASSPGQGTGELFF. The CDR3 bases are TGCGCCAGCAGCCCCGGACAGGGCACCGGGGAGCTGTTTTTT.

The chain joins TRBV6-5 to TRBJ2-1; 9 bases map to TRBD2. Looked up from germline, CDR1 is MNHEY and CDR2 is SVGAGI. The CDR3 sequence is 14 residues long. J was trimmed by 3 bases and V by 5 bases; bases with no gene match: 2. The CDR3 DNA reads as TGTGCCAGCAGTCTTAGCGGGAGCTACAATGAGCAGTTCTTC. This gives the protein CASSLSGSYNEQFF.